The rows below give T cell receptor beta chains drawn from one sample of a study of T cell changes during pregnancy in multiple sclerosis. Produced via immunoSEQ multiplex PCR; TCRdb's table is partial and in-frame only. The sample records approximately 100,000 clones, more than 90% being singletons. Source: peripheral blood, taken in the second trimester of pregnancy. These TCRs come from a female donor with multiple sclerosis, enrolled in a pregnancy study. CDR3s include the opening cysteine and the closing phenylalanine or tryptophan. D genes are given only for firm matches. Some rows mark clone size as missing; the rest say once, few, many or name a class of expanded clone.

j_gene	d_gene	abundance	v_gene	CDR3aa	CDR3nt
TRBJ2-3	NA	NA	TRBV7-7	CASSSEQISSTDTQYF	TGTGCCAGCAGCTCGGAGCAGATCTCTAGCACAGATACGCAGTATTTT
TRBJ2-7	NA	NA	TRBV30	CAWSVRGGVYEQYF	TGTGCCTGGAGTGTTCGCGGGGGCGTATACGAGCAGTACTTC
TRBJ2-1	TRBD1	NA	TRBV2	CASVRQGDEQFF	TGTGCCAGCGTGAGACAGGGTGATGAGCAGTTCTTC
TRBJ1-1	NA	NA	TRBV30	CAWSRSTEAFF	TGTGCCTGGAGTCGTAGCACTGAAGCTTTCTTT
TRBJ1-5	TRBD1	NA	TRBV30	CACSTGGNQPQHF	TGTGCCTGCTCAACAGGGGGCAATCAGCCCCAGCATTTT
TRBJ2-2	NA	NA	TRBV11-2	CASSRTGELFF	TGTGCCAGCAGTAGAACCGGGGAGCTGTTTTTT
TRBJ2-7	NA	few	TRBV5-1	CASSLEGRVWEQYF	TGCGCCAGCAGCTTGGAAGGCAGGGTGTGGGAGCAGTACTTC
TRBJ2-4	NA	NA	TRBV7-2	CASSLNRAKNIQYF	TGTGCCAGCAGCTTAAACAGAGCCAAAAACATTCAGTACTTC
TRBJ2-7	NA	NA	TRBV7-3	CASSLRGGGAYEQYF	TGTGCCAGCAGCCTCCGAGGGGGGGGCGCCTACGAGCAGTACTTC
TRBJ2-7	NA	NA	TRBV16	CASSPPGGSYEQYF	TGTGCCAGCAGCCCTCCAGGGGGGTCCTACGAGCAGTACTTC
TRBJ2-7	TRBD1	once	TRBV5-4	CASSRKTGITYEQYF	TGTGCCAGCAGCAGAAAGACAGGGATAACCTACGAGCAGTACTTC
TRBJ2-7	TRBD1	NA	TRBV28	CASSLAGGEQYF	TGTGCCAGCAGTTTAGCAGGGGGCGAGCAGTACTTC
TRBJ1-1	NA	once	TRBV11-2	CASSSIGGTEAFF	TGTGCCAGCAGCTCAATCGGGGGCACTGAAGCTTTCTTT
TRBJ2-1	TRBD2	NA	TRBV6-4	CASSEGLAGVGEQFF	TGTGCCAGCTCCGAAGGACTAGCGGGAGTAGGCGAGCAGTTCTTC
TRBJ2-7	TRBD2	NA	TRBV29-1	CSVGGLAGGHSYEQYF	TGCAGCGTTGGTGGACTAGCGGGAGGACACTCCTACGAGCAGTACTTC
TRBJ2-2	NA	NA	TRBV4-2	CASSQDDQGLNTGELFF	TGTGCCAGCAGCCAAGACGATCAGGGTTTGAACACCGGGGAGCTGTTTTTT